Many counts were recorded for the clone carrying this T cell receptor (beta chain). As yet, its antigen is unknown. The data were taken from a study of blood T cells in healthy people across ages. Germline CDR1 reads LGHNA; CDR2 reads YNFKEQ. The V end was cut by 2 bases, the J end by 5 bases, with 10 bases between. CDR3 length equals 13 residues. A second PCR of 7 to 11 cycles used a sample-barcoded 5' primer and a J-beta primer mix. TCRdb re-derived calls from the 5' RACE reads in MiXCR, one entry per CDR3 protein. The repertoire holds hundreds of thousands of distinct CDR3 sequences, with roughly 40% as singletons. General observations from the study: Per million T cells, TCR beta diversity dropped about linearly as age rose. Higher diversity and more naive CD4+ cells were features of long-lived donors, compared to aged donors.

This TCR was sampled from a man between 18 and 35 years old in good health. This chain joins TRBV4-2 and TRBJ2-7; no clear D. Specimen: blood. The CDR3 protein is CASSQLVGDEQYF. The CDR3 DNA follows: TGTGCCAGCAGCCAATTAGTGGGCGACGAGCAGTACTTC.